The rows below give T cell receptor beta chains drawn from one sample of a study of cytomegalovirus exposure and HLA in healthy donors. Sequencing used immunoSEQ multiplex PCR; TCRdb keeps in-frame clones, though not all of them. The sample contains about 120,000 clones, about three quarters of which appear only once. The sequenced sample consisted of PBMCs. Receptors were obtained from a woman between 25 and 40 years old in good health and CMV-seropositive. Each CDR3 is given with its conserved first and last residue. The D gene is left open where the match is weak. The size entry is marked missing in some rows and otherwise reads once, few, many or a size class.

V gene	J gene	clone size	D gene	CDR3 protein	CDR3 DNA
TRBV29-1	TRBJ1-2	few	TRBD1	CSVETGNYGYTF	TGCAGCGTTGAGACAGGGAACTATGGCTACACCTTC
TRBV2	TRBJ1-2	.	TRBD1	CASTAGQGANYGYTF	TGTGCCAGTACCGCCGGACAGGGGGCTAACTATGGCTACACCTTC
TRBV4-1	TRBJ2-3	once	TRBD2	CASSQPGLAVSDTQYF	TGCGCCAGCAGCCAACCGGGACTAGCGGTGTCAGATACGCAGTATTTT
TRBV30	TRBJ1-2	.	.	CAWSPTATRSTF	TGTGCCTGGAGTCCCACGGCTACGAGGTCCACCTTC
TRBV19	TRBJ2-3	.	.	CASWGQGADTQYF	TGTGCCAGTTGGGGGCAGGGCGCAGATACGCAGTATTTT
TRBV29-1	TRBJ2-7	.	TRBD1	CSVDPGTGLTYEQYF	TGCAGCGTTGACCCCGGGACAGGGCTTACCTACGAGCAGTACTTC
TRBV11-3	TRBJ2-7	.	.	CASSFPLEQYF	TGTGCCAGCAGCTTTCCCCTCGAGCAGTACTTC
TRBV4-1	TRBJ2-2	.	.	CASSQVSDTGELFF	TGCGCCAGCAGCCAAGTTTCGGACACCGGGGAGCTGTTTTTT
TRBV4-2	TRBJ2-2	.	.	CASSQDGSLANTGELFF	TGTGCCAGCAGCCAAGACGGGAGCCTCGCGAACACCGGGGAGCTGTTTTTT
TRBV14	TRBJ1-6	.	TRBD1	CASSHLPGTDRSSYNSPLHF	TGTGCCAGCAGCCATCTGCCCGGGACAGATCGAAGCTCCTATAATTCACCCCTCCACTTT
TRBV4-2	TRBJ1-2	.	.	CASSQGPGIGGYTF	TGTGCCAGCAGCCAAGGGCCGGGAATAGGGGGCTACACCTTC
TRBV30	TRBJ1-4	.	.	CAWTPGGRKNEKLFF	TGTGCCTGGACTCCCGGAGGACGGAAGAATGAAAAACTGTTTTTT
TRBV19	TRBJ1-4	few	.	CASSIKGFADAGLLDEKLFF	TGTGCCAGTAGTATAAAGGGGTTCGCGGACGCAGGATTGTTGGATGAAAAACTGTTTTTT
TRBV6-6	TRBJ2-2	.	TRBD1	CASSDRVAGELFF	TGTGCCAGCAGTGACAGGGTGGCCGGGGAGCTGTTTTTT
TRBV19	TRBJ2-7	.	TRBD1	CASSATGTGGKGDEQYF	TGTGCCAGTAGTGCAACCGGGACAGGGGGAAAAGGCGACGAGCAGTACTTC
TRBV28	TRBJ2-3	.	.	CASSLLTDTQYF	TGTGCCAGCAGTTTACTCACAGATACGCAGTATTTT
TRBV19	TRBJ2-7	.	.	CASSMTPITYEQYF	TGTGCCAGTAGTATGACACCCATCACCTACGAGCAGTACTTC
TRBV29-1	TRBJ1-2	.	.	CSVTREGWGYGYTF	TGCAGCGTCACAAGGGAGGGTTGGGGCTATGGCTACACCTTC
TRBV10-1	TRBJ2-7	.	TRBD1	CASTRASGTGGREQYF	TGCGCCAGCACCAGGGCTTCCGGGACAGGGGGCCGGGAGCAGTACTTC
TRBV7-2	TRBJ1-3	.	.	CASSSGGTGNTIYF	TGTGCCAGCAGCTCGGGGGGTACTGGAAACACCATATATTTT
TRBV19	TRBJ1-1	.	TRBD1	CASSPGTENTEAFF	TGTGCCAGTAGTCCGGGGACAGAAAACACTGAAGCTTTCTTT
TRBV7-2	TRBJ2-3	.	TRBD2	CASSILAGGRTVDTQYF	TGTGCCAGCAGCATCCTAGCGGGAGGTCGAACGGTAGATACGCAGTATTTT
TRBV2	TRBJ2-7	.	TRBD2	CASSAKRGGPYEQYF	TGTGCCAGCAGCGCCAAGCGGGGGGGACCCTACGAGCAGTACTTC